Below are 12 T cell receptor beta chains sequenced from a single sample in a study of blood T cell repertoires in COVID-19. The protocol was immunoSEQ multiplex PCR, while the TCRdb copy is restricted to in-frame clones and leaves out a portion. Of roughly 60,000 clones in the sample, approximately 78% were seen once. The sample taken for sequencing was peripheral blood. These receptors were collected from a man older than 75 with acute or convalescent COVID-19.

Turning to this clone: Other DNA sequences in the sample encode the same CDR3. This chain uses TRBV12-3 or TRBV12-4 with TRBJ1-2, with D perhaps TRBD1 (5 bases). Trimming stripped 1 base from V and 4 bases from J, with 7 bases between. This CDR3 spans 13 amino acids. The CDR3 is CASSLGQFYGYTF. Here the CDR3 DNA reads TGTGCCAGCAGTTTAGGACAGTTCTATGGCTACACCTTC.

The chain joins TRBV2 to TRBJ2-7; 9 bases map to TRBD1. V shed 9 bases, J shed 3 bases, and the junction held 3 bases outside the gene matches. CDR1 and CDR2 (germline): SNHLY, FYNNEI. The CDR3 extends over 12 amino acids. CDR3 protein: CASSGQGYEQYF. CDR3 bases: TGTGCCAGTTCGGGACAGGGCTACGAGCAGTACTTC.

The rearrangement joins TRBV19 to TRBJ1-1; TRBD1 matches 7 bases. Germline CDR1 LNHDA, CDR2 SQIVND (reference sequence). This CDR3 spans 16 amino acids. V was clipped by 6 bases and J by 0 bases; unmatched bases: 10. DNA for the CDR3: TGTGCCAGTAGACTACAGGGGAAGGGGCTGAACACTGAAGCTTTCTTT. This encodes CASRLQGKGLNTEAFF.

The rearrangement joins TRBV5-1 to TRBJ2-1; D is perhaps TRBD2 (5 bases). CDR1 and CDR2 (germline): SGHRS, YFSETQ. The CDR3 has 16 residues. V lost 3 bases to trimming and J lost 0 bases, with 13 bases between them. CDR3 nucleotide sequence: TGCGCCAGCAGCTCCCGGACTCAACCCTCCTACAATGAGCAGTTCTTC. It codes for CASSSRTQPSYNEQFF.

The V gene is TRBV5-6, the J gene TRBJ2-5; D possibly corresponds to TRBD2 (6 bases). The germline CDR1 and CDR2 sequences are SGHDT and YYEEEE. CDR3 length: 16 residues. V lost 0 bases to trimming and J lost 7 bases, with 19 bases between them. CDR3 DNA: TGTGCCAGCAGCTTGGTATTAGGAGGGACCCTAGTGACCCAGTACTTC. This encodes CASSLVLGGTLVTQYF. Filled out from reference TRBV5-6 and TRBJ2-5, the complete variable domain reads DAGVTQSPTHLIKTRGQQVTLRCSPKSGHDTVSWYQQALGQGPQFIFQYYEEEERQRGNFPDRFSGHQFPNYSSELNVNALLLGDSALYLCASSLVLGGTLVTQYFGPGTRLLVL.

CDR3 sequence reads: CASTRTASAYNEQFF. The DNA for the CDR3 is TGTGCCAGCACCCGGACGGCTAGCGCCTACAATGAGCAGTTCTTC. V and J are TRBV7-9 and TRBJ2-1; TRBD2 is a possible D gene (6 bases). The CDR3 has 15 residues. The V and J ends lost 7 bases and 2 bases respectively, with 15 bases between them. Germline values: CDR1 SEHNR, CDR2 FQNEAQ (reference sequence).

The CDR3 bases are TGTGCCAGCAGTGAAACCCTAGCGGGAACGCAAGAGACCCAGTACTTC. Protein sequence: CASSETLAGTQETQYF. This rearrangement joins TRBV6-1 to TRBJ2-5, with TRBD2 identical over 9 bases. Germline trimming cut 2 bases from V and 2 bases from J; bases unmatched to any gene: 6. The CDR3 runs to 16 residues. The germline CDR1 and CDR2 sequences are MNHNS and SASEGT.

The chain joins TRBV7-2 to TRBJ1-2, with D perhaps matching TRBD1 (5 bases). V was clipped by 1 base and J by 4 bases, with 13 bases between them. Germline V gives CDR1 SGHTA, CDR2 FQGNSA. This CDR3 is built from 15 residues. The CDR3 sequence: CASSLEGGGSYGYTF. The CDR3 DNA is TGTGCCAGCAGCTTAGAGGGTGGGGGGAGCTATGGCTACACCTTC.

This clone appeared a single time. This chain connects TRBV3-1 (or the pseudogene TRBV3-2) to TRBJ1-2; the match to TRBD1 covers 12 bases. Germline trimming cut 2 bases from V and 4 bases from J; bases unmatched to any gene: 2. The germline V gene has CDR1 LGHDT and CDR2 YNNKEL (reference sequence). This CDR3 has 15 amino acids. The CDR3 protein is CASSQRDRGPYGYTF. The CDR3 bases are TGTGCCAGCAGCCAACGGGACAGGGGGCCCTATGGCTACACCTTC.

The CDR3 coding sequence is TGTGCCAGTAGCCAGGGTGCCTATAATTCACCCCTCCACTTT. The encoded protein is CASSQGAYNSPLHF. The V call is TRBV19, the J call TRBJ1-6; maybe TRBD1 (5 bases). The V gene lost 6 bases and the J gene lost 2 bases, with 8 bases spanning the gap. Germline V gene data show CDR1 as LNHDA and CDR2 as SQIVND (reference sequence). CDR3 length: 14 amino acids.

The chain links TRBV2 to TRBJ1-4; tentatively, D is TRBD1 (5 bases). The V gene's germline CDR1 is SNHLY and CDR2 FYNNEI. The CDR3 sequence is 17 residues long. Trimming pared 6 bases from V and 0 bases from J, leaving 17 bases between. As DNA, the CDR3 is TGTGCCAGCAGGAGGTCAGGGCCCGGAACAACTAATGAAAAACTGTTTTTT. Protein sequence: CASRRSGPGTTNEKLFF. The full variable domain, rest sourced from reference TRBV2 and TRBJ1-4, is EPEVTQTPSHQVTQMGQEVILRCVPISNHLYFYWYRQILGQKVEFLVSFYNNEISEKSEIFDDQFSVERPDGSNFTLKIRSTKLEDSAMYFCASRRSGPGTTNEKLFFGSGTQLSVL.

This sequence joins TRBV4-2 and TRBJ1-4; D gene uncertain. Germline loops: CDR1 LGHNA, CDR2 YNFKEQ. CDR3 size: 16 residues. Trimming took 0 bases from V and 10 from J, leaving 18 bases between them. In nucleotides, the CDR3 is TGTGCCAGCAGCCAAGATCGGCGAGACGGAGAAAGAAAACTGTTTTTT. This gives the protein CASSQDRRDGERKLFF.